This TCR beta chain is from a study of CD8+ T cells in alopecia areata. TCR sequencing used cDNA made by reverse transcription of extracted RNA. Method: immunoSEQ multiplex PCR; TCRdb's copy keeps in-frame clones and lacks some. Of some 120,000 clones listed, about 59% are singletons. Indicated treatment: oral pan-JAK inhibitor, 5-10 mg twice daily. Study-wide findings and caveats: Alopecia totalis/universalis scalp especially showed more expanded CD8+ clones than normal scalp. Many expanded lesional clones persisted in scalp and blood during tofacitinib treatment.

In germline, CDR1 is GTSNPN, CDR2 SVGIG (reference sequence). This CDR3 spans 13 amino acids. The V end lost 0 bases, the J end lost 7 bases, and 12 bases lay between the germline ends. This clone was detected a few times. No antigen is known for it. The TCR was taken from a human donor with alopecia areata. The sequencing here drew on CD8+ T cells sorted from blood, taken at week 24, from a patient treated with tofacitinib. The chain carries TRBV30 and TRBJ2-5; a possible D gene is TRBD2 (7 bases). DNA for the CDR3: TGTGCCTGGAGTGTAGGGGGGGAGGGGACCCAGTACTTC. Amino acid sequence: CAWSVGGEGTQYF.